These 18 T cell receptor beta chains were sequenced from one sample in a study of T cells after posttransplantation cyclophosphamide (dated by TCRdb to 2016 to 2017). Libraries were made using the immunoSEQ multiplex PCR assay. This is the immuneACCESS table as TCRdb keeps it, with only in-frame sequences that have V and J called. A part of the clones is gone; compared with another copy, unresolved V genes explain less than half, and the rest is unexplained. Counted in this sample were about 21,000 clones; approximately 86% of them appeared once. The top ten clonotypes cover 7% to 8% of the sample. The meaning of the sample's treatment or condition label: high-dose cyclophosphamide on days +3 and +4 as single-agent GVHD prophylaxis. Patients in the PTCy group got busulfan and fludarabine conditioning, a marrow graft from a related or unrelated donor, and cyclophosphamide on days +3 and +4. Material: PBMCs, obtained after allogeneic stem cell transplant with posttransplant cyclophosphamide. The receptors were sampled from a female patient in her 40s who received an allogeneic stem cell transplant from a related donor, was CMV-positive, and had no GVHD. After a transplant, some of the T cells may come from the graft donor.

The DNA of the CDR3 is TGTGCCAGCAGCCCGGGACTACTCTCCTACAATGAGCAGTTCTTC. Its translation is CASSPGLLSYNEQFF. This sequence joins TRBV2 and TRBJ2-1; TRBD2 agrees at 7 bases. V lost 6 bases, J lost 0 bases, and 5 bases stayed unmatched. The CDR3 has 15 residues. Germline assignment: CDR1 SNHLY and CDR2 FYNNEI. The full variable domain, with the rest looked up from reference TRBV2 and TRBJ2-1, is EPEVTQTPSHQVTQMGQEVILRCVPISNHLYFYWYRQILGQKVEFLVSFYNNEISEKSEIFDDQFSVERPDGSNFTLKIRSTKLEDSAMYFCASSPGLLSYNEQFFGPGTRLTVL.

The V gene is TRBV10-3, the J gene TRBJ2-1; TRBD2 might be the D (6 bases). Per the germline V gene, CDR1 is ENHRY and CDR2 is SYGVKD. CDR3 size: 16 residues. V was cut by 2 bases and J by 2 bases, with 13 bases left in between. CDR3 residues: CAISESSGTPYNEQFF. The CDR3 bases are TGTGCCATCAGTGAGAGTAGCGGTACCCCCTACAATGAGCAGTTCTTC.

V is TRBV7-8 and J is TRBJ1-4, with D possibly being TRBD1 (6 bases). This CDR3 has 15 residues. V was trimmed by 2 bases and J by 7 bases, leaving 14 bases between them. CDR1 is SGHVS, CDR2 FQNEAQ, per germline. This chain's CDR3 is CASSLWAGASEKLFF. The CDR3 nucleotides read TGTGCCAGCAGCTTATGGGCAGGGGCCAGTGAAAAACTGTTTTTT.

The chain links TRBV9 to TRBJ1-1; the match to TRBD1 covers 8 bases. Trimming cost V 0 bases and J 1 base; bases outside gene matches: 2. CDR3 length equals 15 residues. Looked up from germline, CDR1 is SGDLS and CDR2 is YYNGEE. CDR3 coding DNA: TGTGCCAGCAGCGTAGTCGGGACAGGGAACACTGAAGCTTTCTTT. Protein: CASSVVGTGNTEAFF. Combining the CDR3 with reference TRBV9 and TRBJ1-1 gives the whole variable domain DSGVTQTPKHLITATGQRVTLRCSPRSGDLSVYWYQQSLDQGLQFLIQYYNGEERAKGNILERFSAQQFPDLHSELNLSSLELGDSALYFCASSVVGTGNTEAFFGQGTRLTVV.

This CDR3 reads CASRFDPARGDTQYF. CDR3 DNA: TGTGCCAGCAGGTTCGATCCCGCGCGAGGGGATACGCAGTATTTT. This chain connects TRBV4-2 to TRBJ2-3, with TRBD2 as a possible D gene (5 bases). Germline assignment: CDR1 LGHNA and CDR2 YNFKEQ. The CDR3 is made up of 15 amino acids. Trimming left V 6 bases short and J 6 bases short, with 19 bases between.

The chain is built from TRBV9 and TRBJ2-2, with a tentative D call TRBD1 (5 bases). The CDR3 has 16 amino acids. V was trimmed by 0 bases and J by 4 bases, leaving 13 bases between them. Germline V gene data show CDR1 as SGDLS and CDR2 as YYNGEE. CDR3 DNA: TGTGCCAGCAGCGTAGAGGCCCCCACAGGCACCGGGGAGCTGTTTTTT. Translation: CASSVEAPTGTGELFF. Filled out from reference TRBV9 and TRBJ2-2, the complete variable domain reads DSGVTQTPKHLITATGQRVTLRCSPRSGDLSVYWYQQSLDQGLQFLIQYYNGEERAKGNILERFSAQQFPDLHSELNLSSLELGDSALYFCASSVEAPTGTGELFFGEGSRLTVL.

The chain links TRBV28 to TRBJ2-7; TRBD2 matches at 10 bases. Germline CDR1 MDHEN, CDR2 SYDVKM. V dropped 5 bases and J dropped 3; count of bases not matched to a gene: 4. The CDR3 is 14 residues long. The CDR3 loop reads CASSPGTSVYEQYF. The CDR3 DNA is TGTGCCAGCAGTCCCGGGACTAGCGTCTACGAGCAGTACTTC.

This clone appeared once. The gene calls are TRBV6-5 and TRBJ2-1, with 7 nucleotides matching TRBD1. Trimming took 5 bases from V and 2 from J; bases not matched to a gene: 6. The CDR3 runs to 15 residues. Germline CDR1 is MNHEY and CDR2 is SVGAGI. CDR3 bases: TGTGCCAGCAGTAACGACAGGGTGCCCTACAATGAGCAGTTCTTC. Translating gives CASSNDRVPYNEQFF.

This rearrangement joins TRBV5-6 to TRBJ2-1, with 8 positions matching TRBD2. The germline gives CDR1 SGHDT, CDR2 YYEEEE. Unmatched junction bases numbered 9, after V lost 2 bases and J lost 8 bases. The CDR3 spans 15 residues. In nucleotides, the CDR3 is TGTGCCAGCAGCTTTACTAGCGGTGCCGAGGATGAGCAGTTCTTC. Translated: CASSFTSGAEDEQFF.

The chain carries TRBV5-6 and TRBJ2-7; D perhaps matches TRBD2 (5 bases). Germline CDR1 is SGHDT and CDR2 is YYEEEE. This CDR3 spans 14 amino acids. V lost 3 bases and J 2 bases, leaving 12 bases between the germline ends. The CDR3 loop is CASSSPTGAYEQYF. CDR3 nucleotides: TGTGCCAGCAGCTCACCGACCGGGGCCTACGAGCAGTACTTC. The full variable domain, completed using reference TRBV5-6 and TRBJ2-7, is DAGVTQSPTHLIKTRGQQVTLRCSPKSGHDTVSWYQQALGQGPQFIFQYYEEEERQRGNFPDRFSGHQFPNYSSELNVNALLLGDSALYLCASSSPTGAYEQYFGPGTRLTVT.

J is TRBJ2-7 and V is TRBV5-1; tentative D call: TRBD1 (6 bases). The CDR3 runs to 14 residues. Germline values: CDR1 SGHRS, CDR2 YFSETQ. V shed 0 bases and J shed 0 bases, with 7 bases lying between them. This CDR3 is CASSLETGSYEQYF. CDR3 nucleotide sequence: TGCGCCAGCAGCTTGGAGACAGGCTCCTACGAGCAGTACTTC.

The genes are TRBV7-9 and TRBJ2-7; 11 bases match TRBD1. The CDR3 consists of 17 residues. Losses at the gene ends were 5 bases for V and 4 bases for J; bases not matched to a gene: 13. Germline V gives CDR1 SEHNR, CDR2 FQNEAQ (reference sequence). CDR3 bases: TGTGCCAGCAGCCCGAGAGGGGGACAGGGGGGCAATTACGAGCAGTACTTC. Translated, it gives CASSPRGGQGGNYEQYF.

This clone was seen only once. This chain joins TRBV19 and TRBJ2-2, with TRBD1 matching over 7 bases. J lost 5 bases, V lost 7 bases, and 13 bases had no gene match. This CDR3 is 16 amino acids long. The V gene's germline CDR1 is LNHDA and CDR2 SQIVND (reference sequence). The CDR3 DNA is TGTGCCAGTACTAGCCCCCGGACAGGACGAACCGGGGAGCTGTTTTTT. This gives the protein CASTSPRTGRTGELFF.

CDR3 amino acids: CASSSGQGKAEAFF. The CDR3 bases are TGTGCCAGCAGCTCCGGACAGGGTAAGGCTGAAGCTTTCTTT. V and J are TRBV9 and TRBJ1-1; 8 positions agree with TRBD1. CDR3 size: 14 residues. V shed 4 bases and J 6 bases; nucleotides not matched to a gene: 8. CDR1 and CDR2 (germline): SGDLS, YYNGEE.

CDR3 nucleotides: TGTGCCAGCAGTGGAAGGACAGCAACTAATGAAAAACTGTTTTTT. It yields the protein CASSGRTATNEKLFF. This chain links TRBV6-1 with TRBJ1-4; TRBD1 is a possible D gene (6 bases). The CDR3 totals 15 residues. V was clipped by 4 bases and J by 0 bases, with 9 bases between them. CDR1 MNHNS and CDR2 SASEGT come from the germline V gene.

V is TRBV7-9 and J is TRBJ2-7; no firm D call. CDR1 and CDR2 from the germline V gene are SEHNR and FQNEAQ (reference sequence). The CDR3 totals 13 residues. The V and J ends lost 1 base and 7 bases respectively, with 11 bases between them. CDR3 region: CASSLGAAFEQYF. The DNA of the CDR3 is TGTGCCAGCAGCTTAGGTGCGGCTTTTGAGCAGTACTTC. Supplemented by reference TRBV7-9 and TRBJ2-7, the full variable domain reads DTGVSQNPRHKITKRGQNVTFRCDPISEHNRLYWYRQTLGQGPEFLTYFQNEAQLEKSRLLSDRFSAERPKGSFSTLEIQRTEQGDSAMYLCASSLGAAFEQYFGPGTRLTVT.

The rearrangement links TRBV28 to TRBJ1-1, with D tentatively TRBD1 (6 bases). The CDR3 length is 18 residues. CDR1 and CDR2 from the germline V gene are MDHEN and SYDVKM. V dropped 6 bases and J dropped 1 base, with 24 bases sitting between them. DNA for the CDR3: TGTGCCAGCAGCCCCTTCCCGGCAGGGGCCTGGTGGAACACTGAAGCTTTCTTT. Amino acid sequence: CASSPFPAGAWWNTEAFF.

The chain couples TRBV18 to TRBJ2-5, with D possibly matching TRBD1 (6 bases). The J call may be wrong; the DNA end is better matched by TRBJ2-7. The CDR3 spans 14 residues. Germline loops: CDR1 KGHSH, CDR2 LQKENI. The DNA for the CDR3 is TGTGCCAGCTCCTCGGACAGACAGAGCTACGAGCAGTACTTC. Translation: CASSSDRQSYEQYF.